The 18 T cell receptor beta chains below all came from one sample that was sequenced in a study of shared clonotypes between healthy human individuals. Profiling relied on immunoSEQ multiplex PCR, and the TCRdb table lists in-frame clones only, not all of them. The repertoire consists of 2.3 million or so clones, with approximately 93% occurring once and the leading ten covering 0.39%. Sequenced: naive CD4+ T cells from PBMCs. Noted subset: CD45RA+ positively selected. The origin of the receptors is a man between 18 and 29 years old in good health. Some clones in this sample may be carry-over from other donors' samples.

About this clone itself: Other nucleotide sequences from this sample produce the same CDR3. This chain joins TRBV28 and TRBJ2-7, with D perhaps TRBD1 or TRBD2 (5 bases each). Between the trimmed V and J ends, which lost 8 bases and 3 bases, there was a span of 14 bases. The germline V gene encodes CDR1 MDHEN and CDR2 SYDVKM. This CDR3 spans 13 amino acids. CDR3 protein: CASRRGANYEQYF. The CDR3 DNA follows: TGTGCCAGCCGGAGAGGGGCGAACTACGAGCAGTACTTC. The variable domain in full, completed from reference TRBV28 and TRBJ2-7, reads DVKVTQSSRYLVKRTGEKVFLECVQDMDHENMFWYRQDPGLGLRLIYFSYDVKMKEKGDIPEGYSVSREKKERFSLILESASTNQTSMYLCASRRGANYEQYFGPGTRLTVT.

This chain joins TRBV30 and TRBJ2-6; D might be TRBD1 (6 bases). Germline V CDR1 and CDR2: GTSNPN, SVGIG (reference sequence). The CDR3 is 17 amino acids. Trimming removed 7 bases at V and 0 bases at J, with 19 bases between. DNA of the CDR3: TGTGCCTTAGGGGGTGACAGGATACACTCTGGGGCCAACGTCCTGACTTTC. Its protein is CALGGDRIHSGANVLTF.

A word on this clone: A clone one base away is much larger, so this may be a read error. Other DNA variants within this sample encode the same CDR3. The gene calls are TRBV5-1 and TRBJ2-3; 12 bases map to TRBD2. Losses at the gene ends were 0 bases for V and 2 bases for J; bases not matched to a gene: 1. Germline assignment: CDR1 SGHRS and CDR2 YFSETQ. This CDR3 is built from 16 residues. The CDR3 bases are TGCGCCAGCAGCTTGGGGACTAGCGGGAACACAGATACGCAGTATTTT. As protein: CASSLGTSGNTDTQYF.

This chain joins TRBV4-1 and TRBJ2-7; TRBD2 aligns across 8 bases. This CDR3 is built from 14 residues. With V trimmed by 5 bases and J by 5 bases, 8 bases remained unmatched. CDR1 MGHRA and CDR2 YSYEKL come from the germline V gene. CDR3 coding DNA: TGCGCCAGCAGCGCACACGGGAGGGGTGACGAGCAGTACTTC. Protein product: CASSAHGRGDEQYF.

V usage is TRBV19 and J usage is TRBJ1-5; D gene unclear. CDR1 is LNHDA and CDR2 is SQIVND in the germline V gene (reference sequence). The ends were cut back, 4 bases at V and 5 bases at J, with 9 bases in the middle. This CDR3 contains 13 residues. CDR3 region: CASSSLRDQPQHF. CDR3 nucleotides: TGTGCCAGTAGTAGTTTAAGGGATCAGCCCCAGCATTTT.

The genes are TRBV7-2 and TRBJ1-2, with 8 bases fitting TRBD1. This CDR3 contains 17 residues. Germline V lookup: CDR1 SGHTA, CDR2 FQGNSA. J gave up 8 bases and V 3 bases, and 17 bases lay outside the gene matches. DNA of the CDR3: TGTGCCAGCAGCTTCTCCCTGGTCGCCGGACAGGGTGGCGGCTACACCTTC. This gives the protein CASSFSLVAGQGGGYTF. The complete variable domain, with remaining parts taken from reference TRBV7-2 and TRBJ1-2, reads GAGVSQSPSNKVTEKGKDVELRCDPISGHTALYWYRQSLGQGLEFLIYFQGNSAPDKSGLPSDRFSAERTGGSVSTLTIQRTQQEDSAVYLCASSFSLVAGQGGGYTFGSGTRLTVV.

The rearrangement links TRBV7-9 to TRBJ1-5; 7 bases fit TRBD1. Germline lookup yields CDR1 SEHNR and CDR2 FQNEAQ (reference sequence). This CDR3 region has 16 residues. With V trimmed by 2 bases and J by 6 bases, 10 bases remained unmatched. This CDR3 reads CASSLSSGGRAQPQHF. The CDR3 DNA follows: TGTGCCAGCAGCTTAAGTTCAGGGGGAAGGGCTCAGCCCCAGCATTTT.

This clone was recorded only once. The gene calls are TRBV7-9 and TRBJ2-7; D may be TRBD1 or TRBD2 (5 bases each). The ends were cut back, 6 bases at V and 5 bases at J, with 17 bases in the middle. Germline loops: CDR1 SEHNR, CDR2 FQNEAQ (reference sequence). This CDR3 spans 14 amino acids. The CDR3 protein is CASSLSGPEDEQYF. CDR3 coding DNA: TGTGCCAGCAGTCTTTCGGGACCGGAGGACGAGCAGTACTTC.

The sample holds one count of this clone. The chain combines TRBV28 with TRBJ2-7; 7 positions agree with TRBD2. CDR1 MDHEN and CDR2 SYDVKM come from the germline V gene. V was pared by 5 bases and J by 3 bases, with 10 bases of the junction left unmatched. The CDR3 totals 15 residues. The CDR3 bases are TGTGCCAGCAGTACTAGGGGAGGGGCAAGCTACGAGCAGTACTTC. Amino acids: CASSTRGGASYEQYF.

The chain recombines TRBV25-1 with TRBJ1-1, with D perhaps matching TRBD1 (5 bases). V gave up 2 bases and J gave up 12 bases, with 16 bases separating them. Per germline, CDR1 MGHDK and CDR2 SYGVNS. The CDR3 loop spans 13 amino acids. The CDR3 sequence: CASSEGARYTSFF. Written as DNA, the CDR3 is TGTGCCAGCAGTGAAGGGGCGCGGTACACTTCTTTCTTT.

This clone appeared once. The chain carries TRBV5-4 and TRBJ2-1; D gene unclear. The CDR3 spans 12 residues. Trimming removed 3 bases from V and 10 bases from J, with 11 bases in between. Germline assignment: CDR1 SGHNT and CDR2 YYREEE (reference sequence). The CDR3 here is CASSSQPSEQFF. In nucleotides, the CDR3 is TGTGCCAGCAGCTCTCAGCCCTCGGAGCAGTTCTTC.

The chain recombines TRBV11-3 with TRBJ2-1, with unresolved D. This CDR3 is built from 15 residues. The germline V gene encodes CDR1 SGHNT and CDR2 YENEEA. V was cut by 4 bases and J by 1 base, with 11 bases left in between. CDR3 protein: CASSSGVGSYNEQFF. The CDR3 DNA is TGTGCCAGCAGCTCCGGCGTTGGGTCCTACAATGAGCAGTTCTTC.

This clone appeared once. This chain joins TRBV4-2 and TRBJ1-4, with D perhaps matching TRBD1 (6 bases). V was shortened by 5 bases and J by 8 bases, with 18 bases between the two germline ends. The CDR3 sequence is 15 residues long. CDR1 LGHNA and CDR2 YNFKEQ come from the germline V gene. DNA of the CDR3: TGTGCCAGCAGCGAAGTGGGGGGGGCTAGGGAAAAACTGTTTTTT. Encoded protein: CASSEVGGAREKLFF.

This clone was found once. V usage is TRBV18 and J usage is TRBJ2-2; tentative D call: TRBD2 (5 bases). CDR3 length: 16 amino acids. Germline V gene data show CDR1 as KGHSH and CDR2 as LQKENI. Trimming shortened V by 2 bases and J by 4 bases, and 14 bases separated the two germline ends. As DNA, the CDR3 is TGTGCCAGCTCACCAGGGGAGAGGCCGGGCACCGGGGAGCTGTTTTTT. It translates to CASSPGERPGTGELFF.

V and J are TRBV30 and TRBJ2-5; TRBD2 agrees at 11 bases. TRBJ2-7 matches the DNA end more closely, so the J call is doubtful. Germline values: CDR1 GTSNPN, CDR2 SVGIG (reference sequence). The CDR3 is made up of 19 amino acids. CDR3 sequence reads: CAWSVRRGQRSGRAHEQYF. In DNA, the CDR3 is TGTGCCTGGAGTGTAAGGCGTGGGCAGCGTAGCGGGAGGGCCCACGAGCAGTACTTC.

This chain connects TRBV7-9 to TRBJ2-1; 13 nucleotides agree with TRBD2. The germline CDR1 and CDR2 sequences are SEHNR and FQNEAQ (reference sequence). CDR3 length: 17 residues. V lost 4 bases and J lost 3; bases outside the gene matches: 6. Here the CDR3 reads CASSSLGLAGFYNEQFF. The DNA for the CDR3 is TGTGCCAGCAGCTCCCTGGGACTAGCGGGATTCTACAATGAGCAGTTCTTC.

CDR3 sequence (DNA): TGCGCCAGCAGCTCCACAGGGGGCTACACTGAAGCTTTCTTT. Residues: CASSSTGGYTEAFF. The chain links TRBV5-1 to TRBJ1-1, with 9 positions matching TRBD1. The germline CDR1 and CDR2 sequences are SGHRS and YFSETQ. This CDR3 region has 14 residues. Germline trimming cut 3 bases from V and 3 bases from J; bases unmatched to any gene: 3.

This clone was observed once. V gene TRBV28 combines with J gene TRBJ1-2; D perhaps matches TRBD1 (6 bases). The CDR3 loop spans 14 amino acids. V was cut by 2 bases and J by 8 bases, with 15 bases left in between. The germline CDR1 and CDR2 sequences are MDHEN and SYDVKM. The CDR3 DNA follows: TGTGCCAGCAGTTTACCGGACAGATGGGGCGGCTACACCTTC. It is translated as CASSLPDRWGGYTF.